This T cell receptor (beta chain) was recovered during a study of regulatory T cells in long-lasting Graves disease. General study findings and limits: Favored gene segments in persistent disease were TRBV28, TRBJ1-2 and TRBJ2-5. Patients with persistent Graves' had lower TCR diversity than newly diagnosed patients. Persistent patients shared more public clonotypes (about 2,700) than newly diagnosed patients (over 900).

In building TCR beta libraries, iRepertoire HTBI primers were used together with Arm-PCR of CDR3 regions. TCRdb re-called the multiplex PCR reads with MiXCR, one entry per CDR3 protein. In the table there are approximately 400,000 distinct CDR3 sequences, about 15% of which are singletons. The table lists this clonotype with many counts. Its specificity is not known. CDR3 length equals 15 residues. V was trimmed by 5 bases and J by 4 bases, leaving 17 bases between them. Time point given: newly diagnosed GD, antithyroid drugs for less than 3 months. RNA from PBMCs was the source of the TCR library. This sample was shared with a second study, whose subject was T cells in Graves' hyperthyroidism and ophthalmopathy. This second study says: First-round RT-PCR of the TCR CDR3 relied on the HTBI primer set.

The chain combines TRBV12-3 or TRBV12-4 with TRBJ1-1, with D hard to call. Specimen: peripheral blood mononuclear cells (PBMCs), collected at new diagnosis, from a patient treated with antithyroid drugs. The sequence came from a woman between 25 and 40 years old with Graves disease. The CDR3 here is CASSPSRASGTEAFF. In DNA, the CDR3 is TGTGCCAGCAGTCCATCTCGGGCCTCAGGCACTGAAGCTTTCTTT.